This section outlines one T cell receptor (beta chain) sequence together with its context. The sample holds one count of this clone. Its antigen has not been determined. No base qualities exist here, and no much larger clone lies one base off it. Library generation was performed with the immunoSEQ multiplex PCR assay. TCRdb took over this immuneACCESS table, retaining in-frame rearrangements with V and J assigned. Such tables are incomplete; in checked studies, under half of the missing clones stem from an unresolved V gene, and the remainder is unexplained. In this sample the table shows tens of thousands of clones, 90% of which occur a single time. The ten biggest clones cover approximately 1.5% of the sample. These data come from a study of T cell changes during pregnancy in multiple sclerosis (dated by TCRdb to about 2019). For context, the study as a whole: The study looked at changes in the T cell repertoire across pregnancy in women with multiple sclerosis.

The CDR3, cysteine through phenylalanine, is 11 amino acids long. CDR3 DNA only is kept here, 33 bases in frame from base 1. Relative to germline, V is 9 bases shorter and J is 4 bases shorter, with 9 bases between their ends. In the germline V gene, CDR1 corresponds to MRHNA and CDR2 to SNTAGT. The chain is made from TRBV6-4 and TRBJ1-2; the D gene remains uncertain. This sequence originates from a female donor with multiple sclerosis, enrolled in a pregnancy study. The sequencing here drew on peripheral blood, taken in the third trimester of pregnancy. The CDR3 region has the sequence CASGEGYGYTF. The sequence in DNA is TGTGCCAGTGGGGAGGGCTATGGCTACACCTTC.